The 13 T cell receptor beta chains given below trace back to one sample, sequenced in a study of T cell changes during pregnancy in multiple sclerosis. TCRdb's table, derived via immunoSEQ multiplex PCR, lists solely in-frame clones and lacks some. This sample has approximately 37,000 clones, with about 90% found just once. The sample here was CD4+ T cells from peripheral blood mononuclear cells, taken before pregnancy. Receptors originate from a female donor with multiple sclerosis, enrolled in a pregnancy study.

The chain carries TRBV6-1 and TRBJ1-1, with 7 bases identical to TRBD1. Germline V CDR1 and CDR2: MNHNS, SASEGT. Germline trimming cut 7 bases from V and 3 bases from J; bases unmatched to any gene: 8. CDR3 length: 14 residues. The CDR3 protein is CASTPGQVYTEAFF. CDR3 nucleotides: TGTGCCAGCACCCCTGGACAGGTATACACTGAAGCTTTCTTT.

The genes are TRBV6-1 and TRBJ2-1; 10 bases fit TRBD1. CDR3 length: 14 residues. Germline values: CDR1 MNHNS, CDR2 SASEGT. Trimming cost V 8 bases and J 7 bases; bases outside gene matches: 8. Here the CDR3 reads CASGRDRGLNEQFF. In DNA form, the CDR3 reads TGTGCCAGCGGCCGGGACAGGGGTTTAAATGAGCAGTTCTTC.

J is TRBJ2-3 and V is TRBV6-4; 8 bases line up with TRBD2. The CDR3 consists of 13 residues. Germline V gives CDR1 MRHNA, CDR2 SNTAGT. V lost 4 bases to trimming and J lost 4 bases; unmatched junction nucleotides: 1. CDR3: CASSVAGSDTQYF. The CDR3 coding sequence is TGTGCCAGCAGTGTAGCGGGATCAGATACGCAGTATTTT.

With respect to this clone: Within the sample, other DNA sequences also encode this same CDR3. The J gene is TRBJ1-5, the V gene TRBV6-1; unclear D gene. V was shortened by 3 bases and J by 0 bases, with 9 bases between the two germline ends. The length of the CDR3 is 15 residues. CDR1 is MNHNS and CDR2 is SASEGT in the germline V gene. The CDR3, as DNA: TGTGCCAGCAGTGACAGAGGGTATAGCAATCAGCCCCAGCATTTT. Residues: CASSDRGYSNQPQHF.

The chain's CDR3 is CASSLRSGTGNSGANVLTF. The CDR3 bases are TGTGCCAGCAGCTTAAGGTCCGGGACAGGTAACTCTGGGGCCAACGTCCTGACTTTC. This rearrangement joins TRBV7-9 to TRBJ2-6; 8 nucleotides align to TRBD1. Germline V lookup: CDR1 SEHNR, CDR2 FQNEAQ (reference sequence). With 2 bases clipped from V and 0 bases from J, the junction kept 9 bases outside the gene matches. CDR3 size: 19 residues.

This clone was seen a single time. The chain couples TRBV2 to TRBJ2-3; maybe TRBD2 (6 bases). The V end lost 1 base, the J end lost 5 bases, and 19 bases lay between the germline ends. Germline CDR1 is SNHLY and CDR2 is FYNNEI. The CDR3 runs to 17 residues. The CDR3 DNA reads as TGTGCCAGCAGTGAAGTCTCGAGGGACTGGGGAGGAGATACGCAGTATTTT. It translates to CASSEVSRDWGGDTQYF. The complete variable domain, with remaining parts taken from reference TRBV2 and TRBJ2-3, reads EPEVTQTPSHQVTQMGQEVILRCVPISNHLYFYWYRQILGQKVEFLVSFYNNEISEKSEIFDDQFSVERPDGSNFTLKIRSTKLEDSAMYFCASSEVSRDWGGDTQYFGPGTRLTVL.

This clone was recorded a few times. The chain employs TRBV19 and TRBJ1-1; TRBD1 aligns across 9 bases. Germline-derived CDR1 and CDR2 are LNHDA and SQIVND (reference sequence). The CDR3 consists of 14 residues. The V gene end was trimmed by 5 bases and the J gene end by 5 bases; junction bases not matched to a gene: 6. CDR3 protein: CASSLGQGRTEAFF. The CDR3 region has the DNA TGTGCCAGTAGTCTGGGACAGGGTCGGACTGAAGCTTTCTTT.

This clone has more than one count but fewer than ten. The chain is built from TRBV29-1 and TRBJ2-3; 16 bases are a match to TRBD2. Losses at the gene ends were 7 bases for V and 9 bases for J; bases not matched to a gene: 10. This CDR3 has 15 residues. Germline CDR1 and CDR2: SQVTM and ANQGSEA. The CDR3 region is CSATGLAGGPGTQYF. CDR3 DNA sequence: TGCAGCGCCACGGGACTAGCGGGAGGGCCGGGAACGCAGTATTTT.

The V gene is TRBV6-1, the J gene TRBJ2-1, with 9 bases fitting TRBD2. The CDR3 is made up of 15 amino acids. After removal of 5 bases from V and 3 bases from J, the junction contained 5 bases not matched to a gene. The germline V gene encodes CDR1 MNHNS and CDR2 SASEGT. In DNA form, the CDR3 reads TGTGCCAGCAGTCCCGGGACTAGCTTCTACAATGAGCAGTTCTTC. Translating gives CASSPGTSFYNEQFF.

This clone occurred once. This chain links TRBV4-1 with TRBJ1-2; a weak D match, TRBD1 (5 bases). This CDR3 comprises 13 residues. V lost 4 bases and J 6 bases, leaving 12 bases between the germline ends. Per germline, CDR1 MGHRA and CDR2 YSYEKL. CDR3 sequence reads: CASSRTPTDGYTF. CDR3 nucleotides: TGCGCCAGCAGCCGCACACCGACAGATGGCTACACCTTC.

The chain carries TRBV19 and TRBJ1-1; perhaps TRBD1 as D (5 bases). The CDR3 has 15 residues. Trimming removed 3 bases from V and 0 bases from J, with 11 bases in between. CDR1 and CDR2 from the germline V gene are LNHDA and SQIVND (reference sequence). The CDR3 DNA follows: TGTGCCAGTAGTATTCAGGGAACGGTGAACACTGAAGCTTTCTTT. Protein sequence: CASSIQGTVNTEAFF.

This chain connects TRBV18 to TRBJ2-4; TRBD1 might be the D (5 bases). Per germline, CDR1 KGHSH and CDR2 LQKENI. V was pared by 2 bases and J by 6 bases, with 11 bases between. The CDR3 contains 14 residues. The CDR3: CASSPVTVPNIQYF. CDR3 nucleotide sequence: TGTGCCAGCTCACCAGTGACAGTCCCAAACATTCAGTACTTC.

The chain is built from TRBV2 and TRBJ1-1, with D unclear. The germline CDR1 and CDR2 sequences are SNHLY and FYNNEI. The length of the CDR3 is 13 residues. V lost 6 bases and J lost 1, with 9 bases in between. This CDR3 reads CASSSFPNTEAFF. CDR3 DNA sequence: TGTGCCAGCAGCTCCTTCCCGAACACTGAAGCTTTCTTT.